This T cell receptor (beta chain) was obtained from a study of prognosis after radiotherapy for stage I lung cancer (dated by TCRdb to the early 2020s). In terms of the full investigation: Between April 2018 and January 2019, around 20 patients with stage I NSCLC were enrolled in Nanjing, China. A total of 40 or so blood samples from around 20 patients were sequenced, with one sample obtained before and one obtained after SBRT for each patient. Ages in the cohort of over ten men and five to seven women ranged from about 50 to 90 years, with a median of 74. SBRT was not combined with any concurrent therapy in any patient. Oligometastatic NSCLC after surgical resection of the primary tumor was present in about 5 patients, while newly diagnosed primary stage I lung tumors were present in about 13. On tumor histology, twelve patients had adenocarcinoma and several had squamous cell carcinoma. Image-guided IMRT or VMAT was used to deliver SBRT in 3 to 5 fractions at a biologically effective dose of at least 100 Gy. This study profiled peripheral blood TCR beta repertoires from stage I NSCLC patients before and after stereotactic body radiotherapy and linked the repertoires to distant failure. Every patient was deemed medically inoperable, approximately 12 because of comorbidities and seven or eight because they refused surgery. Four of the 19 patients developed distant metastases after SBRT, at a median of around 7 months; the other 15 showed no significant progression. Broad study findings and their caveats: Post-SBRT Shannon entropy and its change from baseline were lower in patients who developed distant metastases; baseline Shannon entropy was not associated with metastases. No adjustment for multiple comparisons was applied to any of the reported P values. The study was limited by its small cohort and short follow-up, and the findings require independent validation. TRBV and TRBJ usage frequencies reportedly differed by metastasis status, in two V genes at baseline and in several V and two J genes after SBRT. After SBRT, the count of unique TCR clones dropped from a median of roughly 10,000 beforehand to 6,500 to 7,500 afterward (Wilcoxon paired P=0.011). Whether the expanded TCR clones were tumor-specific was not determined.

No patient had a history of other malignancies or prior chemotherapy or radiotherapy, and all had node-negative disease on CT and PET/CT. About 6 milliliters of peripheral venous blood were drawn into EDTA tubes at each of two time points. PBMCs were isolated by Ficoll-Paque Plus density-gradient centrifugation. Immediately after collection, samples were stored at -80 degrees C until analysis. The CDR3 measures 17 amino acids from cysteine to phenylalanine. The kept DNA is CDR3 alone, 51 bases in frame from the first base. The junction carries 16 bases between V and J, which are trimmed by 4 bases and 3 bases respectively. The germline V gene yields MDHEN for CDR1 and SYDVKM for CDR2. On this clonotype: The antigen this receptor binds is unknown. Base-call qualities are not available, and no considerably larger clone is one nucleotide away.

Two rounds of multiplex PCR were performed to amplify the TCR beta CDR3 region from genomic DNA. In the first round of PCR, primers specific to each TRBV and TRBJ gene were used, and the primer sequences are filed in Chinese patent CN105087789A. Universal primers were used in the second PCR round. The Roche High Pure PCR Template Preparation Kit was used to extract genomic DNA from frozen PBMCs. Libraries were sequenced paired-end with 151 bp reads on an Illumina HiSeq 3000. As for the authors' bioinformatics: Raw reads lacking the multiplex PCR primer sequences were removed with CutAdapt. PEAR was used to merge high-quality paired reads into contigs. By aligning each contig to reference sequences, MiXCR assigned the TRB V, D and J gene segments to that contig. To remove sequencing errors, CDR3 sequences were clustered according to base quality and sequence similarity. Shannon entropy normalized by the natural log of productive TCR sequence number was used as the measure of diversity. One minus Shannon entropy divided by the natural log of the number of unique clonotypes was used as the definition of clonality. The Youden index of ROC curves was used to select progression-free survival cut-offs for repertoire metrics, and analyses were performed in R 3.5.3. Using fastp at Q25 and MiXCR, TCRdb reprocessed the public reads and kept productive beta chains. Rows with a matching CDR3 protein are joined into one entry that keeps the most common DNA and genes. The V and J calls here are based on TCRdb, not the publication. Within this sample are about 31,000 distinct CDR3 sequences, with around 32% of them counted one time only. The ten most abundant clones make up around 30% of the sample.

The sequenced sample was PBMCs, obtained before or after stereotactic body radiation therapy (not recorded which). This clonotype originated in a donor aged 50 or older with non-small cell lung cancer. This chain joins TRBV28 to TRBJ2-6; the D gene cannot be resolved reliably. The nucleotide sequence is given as TGTGCCAGCAGTTCCCCCTGGGTGGCGTGTGGGGCCAACGTCCTGACTTTC. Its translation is CASSSPWVACGANVLTF.